This TCR beta chain emerged from a study of shared clonotypes between healthy human individuals (dated by TCRdb to about 2020). For context, the study as a whole: The cohort comprised two women and three men aged 18 to 49 years. For each donor, three plates each were used for CD4 naive and CD4 memory, two plates were used for CD8 naive, and one plate was used for CD8 memory. The study deeply sequenced blood TCR repertoires of several healthy adults to estimate repertoire size and the extent of clonotype sharing between individuals. Libraries were prepared and TCR repertoires were sequenced by different laboratories using diverse techniques, in order to increase sequencing depth and limit assay-specific biases. Per donor, leukapheresis produced somewhere between about 0.8 and 9.5 billion PBMCs.

General study outcomes and caveats: The small number of donors limited the genetic and exposure-history diversity represented. Compared with non-shared clonotypes, clonotypes shared by all four sorted-subset donors had higher generation probabilities. Based on pairwise subsampling, the degree of clonotype sharing among donors was expected to be affected by sequencing depth. Even with the large sequencing depth, rarefaction of the sorted-subset datasets indicated that sequencing was incomplete. Sharing across a few donors was observed for about 4.8% of naive CD4, 3% to 4% of naive CD8, around 2.5% of memory CD4, and less than 0.45% of memory CD8 clonotypes. Naive subsets generally had larger estimated clonotype richness than memory subsets. Only blood was sampled, and tissue TCR repertoires likely differ from those in blood.

Healthy HIV-negative adults with no recently reported acute infections or vaccinations were included as donors. Only Caucasian adults living in Nashville, Tennessee, USA were represented among the donors. CD4+ T cells were enriched by magnetic negative selection; naive cells were then positively selected on CD45RA, and the negative fraction formed the memory subset. After blood collection by leukapheresis, PBMCs were isolated using Ficoll-Histopaque density gradient centrifugation and then cryopreserved in the vapor phase of liquid nitrogen. Analytical flow cytometry was used to check the purity and quantity of each magnetically sorted T cell population. Genomic DNA was isolated from each sorted fraction and quantified by UV absorbance on a Nanodrop 2000c. Using the deep immunoSEQ assay, multiplex PCR amplified TCR CDR3 regions from genomic DNA. Extracted genomic DNA from each cell subset was spread evenly across all wells of several immunoSEQ 96-well plates, with each plate serving as a replicate. For sorted subsets, each replicate PCR was loaded with around 200 ng genomic DNA, equivalent to 30,000 or so T cell genomes. Purified libraries were measured with a Qubit 3.0 fluorometer, size-checked on a Bioanalyzer 2100, and measured again with the KAPA Library Quantification kit. Every immunoSEQ 96-well plate was sequenced on a separate single-read 150-cycle Illumina NextSeq 550 flow cell. Per the original workflow: The immunoSEQ output contained only junctional sequences without quality scores, so filtering could not match that applied to full-length reads. To assign V/J genes and CDR3, sequences were annotated against IMGT germline references using PyIR, a Python wrapper for IgBLAST v1.9. Any read was removed if the V/J assignment was weak (E-value above 1e-6), the CDR3 was missing, or the read contained stop codons, out-of-frame junctions, or ambiguous translated residues. V3J clonotypes were defined by identical inferred V gene, J gene, and CDR3 amino acid sequence. The percentage overlap between two repertoires was calculated by dividing the number of shared unique clonotypes by the size of the smaller repertoire. Three approaches were used to assess repertoire richness: RTK rarefaction, the Chao1 estimator, and Recon v2.1 estimates of unobserved clonotypes. For all TCRbeta clonotypes obtained by the gDNA method from a few donors, generation probabilities were computed with OLGA. TCRdb limited this immuneACCESS table to in-frame rearrangements with V and J called. A share of clones is missing; checked studies link under half to unresolved V genes, and the rest is unexplained. V and J calls and clone size are given by that table; D and trimming were obtained from the DNA. In this sample the table shows a few million clones, 85% to 95% of which occur a single time. The top ten constitute roughly 0.14% of the sample.

V and J lose 3 bases and 4 bases, and a span of 7 bases separates them. The CDR3 goes from the cysteine to the phenylalanine over 11 residues. CDR3 DNA is the only sequence kept; it has 33 bases, read in frame from the first base. CDR1 and CDR2 (DFQATT, SNEGSKA) derive from the germline V gene (reference sequence). Worth noting for this clone: It lacks a known antigen. Qualities for individual bases were not recorded, and no much larger clone is one base off.

Source material: naive CD4+ T cells sorted from blood. The sample's cell subset or site, from its label and the paper: CD45RA+ positively selected. Rearrangement joined TRBV20-1 to TRBJ2-7; there is no confident call for the D gene. The TCR sequence derives from a man aged 18 to 30 in good health. The DNA sequence is TGCAGTGCTAGGCGGCAGTACGAGCAGTACTTC. It translates to CSARRQYEQYF.